Listed below are T cell receptor beta chains from one sample, sequenced in a study of cytomegalovirus exposure and HLA in healthy donors. The assay was immunoSEQ multiplex PCR, and TCRdb's table has in-frame clones only and misses some. This sample has more than 110,000 clones, with nearly 80% found just once. The material sequenced was PBMCs. Every receptor here comes from a male donor in good health and CMV-seronegative. Both conserved end residues are part of each CDR3. Each record gives: V gene, J gene, D gene, clone size, CDR3 protein, CDR3 DNA. A D gene is named only where the DNA matches it firmly. Size values are once, few and many counts, or a class for expanded clones, and some rows have none.

TRBV18,TRBJ1-3,.,.,CASSPPGRGNTIYF,TGTGCCAGCTCACCACCGGGCAGGGGAAACACCATATATTTT
TRBV4-3,TRBJ2-3,.,.,CASSQVAGPGGTQYF,TGCGCCAGCAGCCAAGTTGCGGGACCCGGTGGTACGCAGTATTTT
TRBV7-2,TRBJ2-1,TRBD2,.,CASRYIAGVRNEQFF,TGTGCCAGCAGGTACATAGCGGGGGTGCGCAATGAGCAGTTCTTC
TRBV10-3,TRBJ2-2,.,.,CAISESPLGARGGELFF,TGTGCCATCAGTGAGTCCCCGCTAGGGGCGCGGGGAGGGGAGCTGTTTTTT
TRBV29-1,TRBJ2-5,.,.,CSVRGAPQQETQYF,TGCAGCGTTCGCGGGGCCCCTCAACAAGAGACCCAGTACTTC
TRBV6-5,TRBJ2-7,TRBD2,.,CASSSGGVVYEQYF,TGTGCCAGCAGTAGCGGGGGTGTTGTCTACGAGCAGTACTTC
TRBV6-6,TRBJ1-5,.,.,CASSGLPHEPQHF,TGTGCCAGCAGTGGACTGCCGCACGAGCCCCAGCATTTT
TRBV4-3,TRBJ2-5,TRBD2,few,CASSHSGWGGGGVAQYF,TGCGCCAGCAGCCACTCGGGCTGGGGCGGGGGGGGAGTGGCCCAGTACTTC
TRBV19,TRBJ2-6,.,.,CASSFSGANVLTF,TGTGCCAGTAGCTTTTCTGGGGCCAACGTCCTGACTTTC
TRBV27,TRBJ2-5,.,.,CASSLAGPEETQYF,TGTGCCAGCAGTTTAGCGGGACCTGAAGAGACCCAGTACTTC
TRBV7-9,TRBJ1-6,TRBD1,.,CSSSPRLPGQGLSPLHF,TGTTCCAGCAGCCCTAGACTACCGGGACAGGGGCTTTCACCCCTCCACTTT
TRBV10-2,TRBJ1-1,.,.,CASSAGGRTEAFF,TGCGCCAGCAGTGCGGGGGGCAGGACTGAAGCTTTCTTT
TRBV10-3,TRBJ2-3,.,.,CAIGTARYSDTQYF,TGTGCCATCGGAACTGCGAGGTATTCAGATACGCAGTATTTT
TRBV7-9,TRBJ1-1,.,.,CASSLEQISEAFF,TGTGCCAGCAGCTTAGAACAGATCTCTGAAGCTTTCTTT
TRBV7-2,TRBJ2-7,TRBD1,once,CASSSGQGYYEQYF,TGTGCCAGCAGCTCGGGACAGGGTTACTACGAGCAGTACTTC
TRBV6-4,TRBJ2-1,.,.,CASSDSSSGFGEQFF,TGTGCCAGCAGTGACTCGAGTTCAGGTTTCGGTGAGCAGTTCTTC
TRBV5-1,TRBJ1-3,.,.,CASSDDSYGNTIYF,TGCGCCAGCAGCGATGACAGTTATGGAAACACCATATATTTT
TRBV27,TRBJ1-5,.,once,CASSLSGQNNQPQHF,TGTGCCAGCAGTTTAAGCGGCCAGAACAATCAGCCCCAGCATTTT
TRBV27,TRBJ1-2,.,.,CASSLRGEQGNYGYTF,TGTGCCAGCAGTTTAAGGGGAGAACAGGGCAACTATGGCTACACCTTC
TRBV2,TRBJ1-2,.,.,CASSPTGTNGYTF,TGTGCCAGCAGTCCTACAGGGACTAACGGCTACACCTTC
TRBV5-1,TRBJ2-2,TRBD1,.,CASSLGGQANTGELFF,TGCGCCAGCAGCTTAGGCGGACAGGCGAACACCGGGGAGCTGTTTTTT
TRBV28,TRBJ1-2,TRBD1,.,CASSLMGQGVYGYTF,TGTGCCAGCAGTTTAATGGGGCAGGGGGTATATGGCTACACCTTC
TRBV7-9,TRBJ1-1,.,.,CASSSSRGGTEAFF,TGTGCCAGCAGCTCCTCTAGGGGTGGAACTGAAGCTTTCTTT
TRBV7-2,TRBJ2-3,TRBD2,.,CASNLLAEDTQYF,TGTGCCAGCAACCTTCTAGCGGAAGATACGCAGTATTTT
TRBV10-3,TRBJ1-5,.,.,CAISESGVQPQHF,TGTGCCATCAGTGAGTCAGGGGTCCAGCCCCAGCATTTT
TRBV4-3,TRBJ2-6,TRBD1,.,CASSPEGQGGILTF,TGCGCCAGCAGCCCAGAAGGACAGGGGGGGATCCTGACTTTC
TRBV7-9,TRBJ2-1,.,few,CASSLLAPNEQFF,TGTGCCAGCAGCTTACTAGCGCCCAATGAGCAGTTCTTC
TRBV6-5,TRBJ1-3,.,.,CASRRGFSGNTIYF,TGTGCCAGCAGGAGGGGGTTCTCTGGAAACACCATATATTTT
TRBV5-1,TRBJ2-7,.,.,CASSPDMTYEQYF,TGCGCCAGCAGCCCTGACATGACCTACGAGCAGTACTTC
TRBV5-1,TRBJ1-1,.,.,CASSLVTGYTEAFF,TGCGCCAGCAGCTTGGTTACGGGTTACACTGAAGCTTTCTTT
TRBV19,TRBJ2-2,TRBD1,.,CASSKLGQGVRELFF,TGTGCCAGTAGTAAATTGGGACAGGGGGTGCGGGAGCTGTTTTTT
TRBV4-2,TRBJ1-1,TRBD1,.,CASSRSRDRVPEAFF,TGTGCCAGCAGCCGCTCCCGGGACAGGGTTCCTGAAGCTTTCTTT
TRBV4-2,TRBJ2-3,TRBD2,.,CASRERLAGGGDTQYF,TGTGCCAGCAGAGAGAGACTAGCGGGGGGCGGGGATACGCAGTATTTT
TRBV7-2,TRBJ2-3,.,.,CASSLGGRGTQYF,TGTGCCAGCAGCCTTGGGGGACGGGGGACGCAGTATTTT
TRBV7-3,TRBJ2-1,TRBD2,.,CASSPGTSGGHEQFF,TGTGCCAGCAGCCCCGGGACTAGCGGGGGCCATGAGCAGTTCTTC